Listed below are T cell receptor beta chains from one sample, sequenced in a study of shared clonotypes between healthy human individuals. This table comes from immunoSEQ multiplex PCR, and its TCRdb copy is limited to in-frame clones, with some not included. In the table there are about 700,000 clones, around 74% of which are singletons. Material: memory CD4+ T cells sorted from blood. These receptors all come from a woman under 40 in good health. The conserved cysteine and the conserved F or W are not part of the CDR3 here. The D gene is left open where the match is weak.

d_call j_call v_call cdr3_aa
- TRBJ2-7 TRBV13 ASSLGRAFYYEQY
- TRBJ2-1 TRBV30 AWSLATSGPYNEQF
TRBD1 TRBJ1-5 TRBV19 ASSITRTGGNNQPQH
- TRBJ1-1 TRBV5-1 ASSLVPGTEAF
- TRBJ2-3 TRBV4-1 ASSQVGRESTDTQY
- TRBJ1-2 TRBV27 AGKGEYGYT
- TRBJ2-2 TRBV11-3 ASSLQGGTGELF
- TRBJ1-4 TRBV7-9 ASSLLRELDEKLF
TRBD2 TRBJ2-7 TRBV19 ASSNVAGAYEQY
TRBD1 TRBJ1-2 TRBV30 AWAGQGVYGYT
TRBD1 TRBJ1-3 TRBV5-5 ASRNTGGGNTIY
TRBD2 TRBJ2-3 TRBV18 ASSPRASGYTDTQY
- TRBJ2-3 TRBV6-1 ASKGRSTDTQY
- TRBJ1-2 TRBV30 AWSVRTNYGYT
TRBD2 TRBJ2-7 TRBV6-6 ASSWGLSNEQY
TRBD2 TRBJ2-1 TRBV27 ASRSAGLAWNEQF
TRBD2 TRBJ2-5 TRBV19 ASSKWGGEETQY
- TRBJ2-3 TRBV6-5 ASTRPGSGTDTQY
- TRBJ2-5 TRBV9 ASSPSRVETQY
TRBD1 TRBJ1-5 TRBV28 ASTSPPGTGYQPQH
TRBD1 TRBJ1-3 TRBV29-1 SAVDRSSGNTIY
TRBD2 TRBJ2-3 TRBV9 ASSVGLAGRRTDTQY
TRBD1 TRBJ1-2 TRBV19 ASGLAGGYGYT
TRBD2 TRBJ2-5 TRBV11-2 ASSLGVSGSRAETQY
- TRBJ2-3 TRBV30 AWSLANTDTQY
- TRBJ2-6 TRBV4-2 ASSQDTLQGSLNSGANVLT
- TRBJ1-1 TRBV5-5 ASSWEGPANTEAF
- TRBJ1-5 TRBV30 AWSVQDSKPQH
- TRBJ1-3 TRBV5-6 ASSLVAGDSGNTIY
- TRBJ1-5 TRBV6-6 ASSYPTADQPQH
- TRBJ1-2 TRBV6-1 ASSLGTLSVYT
TRBD2 TRBJ2-5 TRBV5-1 ASSLISGSSYSETQY
- TRBJ2-7 TRBV4-2 ASSPFLGGDYEQY
- TRBJ2-1 TRBV5-5 ASRVQYEQF
- TRBJ2-3 TRBV5-1 ASNEQGLEVDTQY
TRBD1 TRBJ1-5 TRBV6-1 ASSDFRGQRGNQPQH
- TRBJ1-2 TRBV11-3 ASSPPPESPISSYT
- TRBJ1-1 TRBV18 ASSPELGNTEAF
TRBD2 TRBJ2-1 TRBV5-4 ASSLAGAGVEQF
TRBD2 TRBJ2-3 TRBV5-1 ASSLVAGEDTQY
- TRBJ2-3 TRBV5-6 ASSNGPGDAITDTQY
- TRBJ2-5 TRBV5-1 ASSLTSMGETQY
- TRBJ1-1 TRBV14 ASSLDNWYGLTEAF
- TRBJ1-3 TRBV5-1 ASSPGTDGNTIY
- TRBJ2-4 TRBV6-7 ASIGTIQY
- TRBJ1-4 TRBV6-5 ASNNQGLGREKLF
- TRBJ1-1 TRBV19 ASSFLSGAGQITEAF
- TRBJ2-1 TRBV7-8 ASSLEELYRQF
- TRBJ2-3 TRBV11-3 ASSPGLNTDTQY
TRBD1 TRBJ1-1 TRBV6-1 ASSEWDRGTTEAF
- TRBJ2-5 TRBV30 AWSTGETQY
TRBD1 TRBJ1-2 TRBV2 ASRRDSYGYT
TRBD2 TRBJ2-2 TRBV2 ASTFSSGLNTGELF
- TRBJ2-2 TRBV6-5 ASTTAARTGELF